The rows below give T cell receptor beta chains drawn from one sample of a study of T cell repertoires in cytomegalovirus infection. These TCRs are of unknown antigen specificity. TCRdb used MiXCR to reprocess the reads, holding one entry per CDR3 protein. Of hundreds of thousands of distinct CDR3 sequences detected, roughly a third appear once; the ten largest clones hold around an eighth. The material sequenced was cultured CD8+ T cells from PBMCs, taken from culture after CMV antigen stimulation. These TCRs come from a human donor in good health (CMV status not recorded). Some clones in this sample may be carry-over from other donors' samples. The CDR3 runs from the conserved cysteine through the conserved F or W. Fields, in order: D gene, clone size, V gene, J gene, CDR3 DNA, CDR3 protein. D genes are given only for firm matches. Size is stated for part of the rows, as once, few or many counts, or as a class when the clone is expanded.

>NA|few|TRBV4-1|TRBJ2-3
TGCGCCAGCAGCCAAGAAAAGGGGACTCGAGGTACAGATACGCAGTATTTT
CASSQEKGTRGTDTQYF
>TRBD1|few|TRBV7-9|TRBJ2-1
TGTGCCAGCAGCGGACAGGGGTGGAATGAGCAGTTCTTC
CASSGQGWNEQFF
>NA|few|TRBV4-2|TRBJ1-2
TGTGCCAGCAGCCAGGGTATCCCGAGGGAGGGCTACACCTTC
CASSQGIPREGYTF
>TRBD1|few|TRBV4-1|TRBJ1-6
TGCGCCAGCAGCCAGACGACAGGGACCAATCTAAATTCACCCCTCCACTTT
CASSQTTGTNLNSPLHF
>NA|few|TRBV19|TRBJ1-2
TGTGCCAGTACCCCAGGGGCCCAAACCCACTATGGCTACACCTTC
CASTPGAQTHYGYTF
>NA|NA|TRBV19|TRBJ2-5
TGTGCCAGTAGTATAGCGGGGAGCTGGGAGACCCAGTACTTC
CASSIAGSWETQYF
>NA|few|TRBV6-8|TRBJ1-1
TGTGCCAGCATCCCTTGGGCAGGAGGGACTGAAGCTTTCTTT
CASIPWAGGTEAFF
>NA|few|TRBV19|TRBJ2-1
TGTGCCAGTAGTAATGCCAATGAGCAGTTCTTC
CASSNANEQFF
>NA|NA|TRBV24-1|TRBJ2-5
TGTGCCACCAGTGACCTCCCATGGGGGACCCAGTACTTC
CATSDLPWGTQYF
>NA|few|TRBV6-5|TRBJ1-4
TGTGCCAGCAGTTACTCACTTGGGACAACTAATGAAAAACTGTTTTTT
CASSYSLGTTNEKLFF
>NA|NA|TRBV6-2/TRBV6-3|TRBJ1-5
TGTGCCAGCAGAGACGACAGGTATTACAATCAGCCCCAGCATTTT
CASRDDRYYNQPQHF